This T cell receptor beta chain was sequenced in a study of blood T cell repertoires in COVID-19. This CDR3 region has 15 residues. Assay: immunoSEQ multiplex PCR; the TCRdb copy retains only in-frame clones and omits some. The sample includes 200,000 to 250,000 clones, about 80% seen only once; the top ten take 15%. The sample comprised PBMCs or T cells enriched from blood (not recorded which). This chain uses TRBV21-1 with TRBJ1-1; TRBD1 was called by the table and not checked on the DNA. TRBV21-1 is recorded as a pseudogene. This TCR came from a man aged 35 to 55 who had recovered from COVID-19. This CDR3 reads CASSPPQSRSTEAFF. Written as DNA, the CDR3 is TGTGCCAGCAGCCCACCTCAATCCAGAAGCACTGAAGCTTTCTTT.